A selection of T cell receptor beta chains follows, all from one sample in a study of Graves' ophthalmopathy and Graves' hyperthyroidism. TCRdb passed the multiplex PCR reads through MiXCR, listing each CDR3 protein once. The table has about 210,000 distinct CDR3 sequences, 25% to 35% seen once. The sample taken for sequencing was peripheral blood. All receptors derive from a man aged 45-65 years with Graves' ophthalmopathy. CDR3s include the opening cysteine and the closing phenylalanine or tryptophan. The order of the fields is J gene, clone size, V gene, D gene, CDR3 DNA, CDR3 protein. A D gene is named only where the DNA matches it firmly. Size tells how often a clone was seen (once, few, many) or the class of an expanded clone, and some rows leave it out.

TRBJ2-7	many	TRBV28	-	TGTGCCAGCAGTTTATGGTCGCTCACCGCCGAGCAGTACTTC	CASSLWSLTAEQYF
TRBJ2-7	-	TRBV7-2	TRBD2	TGTGCCAGCAGCCCGGGGGGGTCGGGATACGAGCAGTACTTC	CASSPGGSGYEQYF
TRBJ1-5	many	TRBV28	-	TGTGCCAGCAGCCCACCAGGGAGCAGTAGCAATCAGCCCCAGCATTTT	CASSPPGSSSNQPQHF
TRBJ1-1	once	TRBV28	-	TGTGCCAGCAGTTATACACATCGGGCAGCTTTCTTT	CASSYTHRAAFF
TRBJ2-5	many	TRBV20-1	-	TGCAGTGCTAGAGCTATGGTATGGGAAGAGACCCAGTACTTC	CSARAMVWEETQYF
TRBJ2-5	many	TRBV29-1	-	TGCAGCGTCGCGGACCAGGGAAGTGGGACCCAGTACTTC	CSVADQGSGTQYF
TRBJ2-5	-	TRBV6-5	TRBD1	TGTGCCAGCAGTTACCTGGGACAGGGGGCTTCAGAGACCCAGTACTTC	CASSYLGQGASETQYF
TRBJ2-7	many	TRBV29-1	TRBD1	TGCAGCGTAGATCGTCCGGGACAGGGCTCTGGCGAGCAGTACTTC	CSVDRPGQGSGEQYF
TRBJ1-1	-	TRBV6-1	-	TGTGCCAGCATGCGCAGCCCGAACACTGAAGCCTTCTTT	CASMRSPNTEAFF
TRBJ1-1	many	TRBV28	-	TGTGCCAGCAGTCCCATATGGGCCGGGTTCACTGAAGCTTTCTTT	CASSPIWAGFTEAFF
TRBJ1-1	-	TRBV12-3/TRBV12-4	-	TGTGCCAGCAGTTTCGAGTCGGACCAGACTTTCTTT	CASSFESDQTFF
TRBJ1-1	-	TRBV19	-	TGTGCCAGTAGTGTCCGGGCGGGCGACACTGAAGCTTTCTTT	CASSVRAGDTEAFF
TRBJ2-5	medium-sized	TRBV12-3/TRBV12-4	-	TGTGCCAGTTCCAGGGCGTACCAAGAGACCCAGTACTTC	CASSRAYQETQYF
TRBJ1-5	many	TRBV19	TRBD1	TGTGCCAGTAGTCCCGGGACAGCCTTTGAGCCCCAGCATTTT	CASSPGTAFEPQHF
TRBJ2-7	many	TRBV11-1	-	TGTGCCAGCAGCAGACCCGGGACCTCTTACGGCCCCTACGAGCAGTACTTC	CASSRPGTSYGPYEQYF
TRBJ2-7	many	TRBV2	-	TGTGCCAGCAGTTCCTGGAGGTACGAGCAGTACTTC	CASSSWRYEQYF
TRBJ1-1	many	TRBV20-1	-	TGCAGTGCTAGAGATCAGTTTCAGGGGTTGGGTGAAGCTTTCTTT	CSARDQFQGLGEAFF
TRBJ1-1	many	TRBV7-9	-	TGTGCCAGCAGCTTCGGGATGAACACTGAAGCTTTCTTT	CASSFGMNTEAFF
TRBJ2-5	-	TRBV28	TRBD1	TGTGCCAGCAGTTTTCCCAACAGGGGGCTAGTAAAGACCCAGTACTTC	CASSFPNRGLVKTQYF
TRBJ1-6	few	TRBV15	TRBD1	TGTGCCACCAGCGGGACAGGGTATTCACCCCTCCACTTT	CATSGTGYSPLHF
TRBJ2-2	-	TRBV12-3/TRBV12-4	-	TGTGCCAGCAGGTCAGGTGTGGGGTTTGGCACCGGGGAGCTGTTTTTT	CASRSGVGFGTGELFF
TRBJ2-7	-	TRBV28	TRBD1	TGTGCCAGCAGAGAGATACCGGGACAGGGGAAGGGAGACGAGCAGTACTTC	CASREIPGQGKGDEQYF
TRBJ1-1	many	TRBV28	-	TGTGCCAGCAGTTCCCGGGGGGCTGAAGCTTTCTTT	CASSSRGAEAFF
TRBJ1-1	many	TRBV12-5	-	TGTGCTAGTGGTTTGTTAGGGGCCGGGAGAAACACTGAAGCTTTCTTT	CASGLLGAGRNTEAFF
TRBJ2-4	many	TRBV11-1	-	TGTGCCAGCAGCACCGGGACCCTCTCAACCAAAAACATTCAGTACTTC	CASSTGTLSTKNIQYF
TRBJ2-5	-	TRBV11-2	TRBD1	TGTGCCAGCAGCTTAGAGGGACAGGGACGGGAGACCCAGTACTTC	CASSLEGQGRETQYF
TRBJ2-5	-	TRBV2	-	TGTGCCAGCGCAGGGGATAGGCAAGAGACCCAGTACTTC	CASAGDRQETQYF
TRBJ2-4	many	TRBV6-5	TRBD2	TGTGCCAGCAGTTACTCAAGGGCCGGGGAGGGTTGGGGGAAAAACATTCAGTACTTC	CASSYSRAGEGWGKNIQYF
TRBJ1-2	many	TRBV20-1	-	TGCAGTGGTACAGGTTCCGGCTATGGCTACACCTTC	CSGTGSGYGYTF
TRBJ2-7	many	TRBV28	TRBD1	TGTGCCAGCAAACCGGACAGGGTCGAGCAGTACTTC	CASKPDRVEQYF
TRBJ2-7	many	TRBV18	TRBD1	TGTGCCAGCTCACCAAGTCCGGTAGGGGACAGGGTCTCCTACGAGCAGTACTTC	CASSPSPVGDRVSYEQYF
TRBJ1-1	many	TRBV2	-	TGTGCCAGCGGGCGTGTGAACACTGAAGCTTTCTTT	CASGRVNTEAFF
TRBJ1-1	many	TRBV11-3	-	TGTGCCAGCAGCTGGACACGGAACACTGAAGCTTTCTTT	CASSWTRNTEAFF
TRBJ1-1	many	TRBV20-1	-	TGCAGTGCTAGAGATCATCCCCCCAGTGTCCGAGCTTTCTTT	CSARDHPPSVRAFF
TRBJ1-1	many	TRBV3-1	-	TGTGCCAGCAGCACCGGCGGTTCGAACACTGAAGCTTTCTTT	CASSTGGSNTEAFF
TRBJ2-5	many	TRBV6-5	-	TGTGCCAGCAGTTACTTGGGGGGCGGGGAGACCCAGTACTTC	CASSYLGGGETQYF
TRBJ1-1	-	TRBV12-3/TRBV12-4	-	TGTGCCAGTCGGGGACCGGATAACACTGAAGCTTTCTTT	CASRGPDNTEAFF
TRBJ1-5	-	TRBV20-1	TRBD1	TGCAGTGCCCGAACTCGACAGGGGAATCAGCCCCAGCATTTT	CSARTRQGNQPQHF
TRBJ1-5	many	TRBV4-2	-	TGTGCCAGCAGCCAAGATCTTCTCCGAAGACTCAATCAGCCCCAGCATTTT	CASSQDLLRRLNQPQHF
TRBJ1-1	-	TRBV6-1	-	TGTGCCAGCAGTGAAGGGACAGCCGGGCCCACTGAAGCTTTCTTT	CASSEGTAGPTEAFF
TRBJ1-3	-	TRBV6-5	-	TGTGCCAGCAGTTACTCGGGGGGAAACACCATATATTTT	CASSYSGGNTIYF
TRBJ2-5	-	TRBV7-2	-	TGTGCCAGCAGCTTAGTTAGTACTTTTGGAGAGACCCAGTACTTC	CASSLVSTFGETQYF
TRBJ1-5	-	TRBV6-1	TRBD1	TGTGCCAGCAGGATTTTACAGGGGGCGGGTCAGCCCCAGCATTTT	CASRILQGAGQPQHF
TRBJ2-5	many	TRBV12-3/TRBV12-4	-	TGTGCCAGCAGCCCCTCAGCGGGCGGAGAGACCCAGTACTTC	CASSPSAGGETQYF
TRBJ2-6	-	TRBV6-4	-	TGTGCCAGCAGTGATACAGGAGCTGGGGCCAACGTCCTGACTTTC	CASSDTGAGANVLTF
TRBJ2-3	many	TRBV3-1	TRBD2	TGTGCCAGCAGCCCGGGACTAGCAGATACGCAGTATTTT	CASSPGLADTQYF
TRBJ2-7	many	TRBV20-1	-	TGCAGTGCTAGAGGGACAGCAGCCTACGAGCAGTACTTC	CSARGTAAYEQYF
TRBJ2-4	many	TRBV6-1	TRBD2	TGTGCCAGCAGTGAAAGGGCGGGAGGGATAAACATTCAGTACTTC	CASSERAGGINIQYF
TRBJ1-1	few	TRBV7-8	TRBD1	TGTGCCAGCAGCCTCTCGGACAGGATACCTGAAGCGTTCTTT	CASSLSDRIPEAFF
TRBJ1-2	-	TRBV28	TRBD1	TGTGCCAGCAGTTTTGGGACAGGGGTGTTAGGCTACACCTTC	CASSFGTGVLGYTF
TRBJ2-6	many	TRBV20-1	TRBD1	TGCAGTGCTAGCAGGGACAGAAGCTCTGGGGCCAACGTCCTGACTTTC	CSASRDRSSGANVLTF
TRBJ1-2	many	TRBV28	TRBD1	TGTGCCAGGGAACCTTTCGGACAGGTTAACTATGGCTACACCTTC	CAREPFGQVNYGYTF
TRBJ2-2	many	TRBV6-1	-	TGTGCCAGCAGGCTTACCGACAGGACCACCGGGGAGCTGTTTTTT	CASRLTDRTTGELFF
TRBJ1-1	many	TRBV6-1	TRBD1	TGTGCCAGCAGTGGAGGGGGCCCAGCGGACACTGAAGCTTTCTTT	CASSGGGPADTEAFF
TRBJ1-1	many	TRBV7-9	-	TGTGCCAGCAGCTCGATAGGCTCAGGGACTTTCACTGAAGCTTTCTTT	CASSSIGSGTFTEAFF